This T cell receptor beta chain appears in the sequencing data of a study of identifying expanded T cells in peripheral blood. Study findings and constraints: Clone count variance between roughly 2-week samples rose with total template count. Technical replicates showed about 1.1 changed clones; around two weeks about 16.4; four weeks 19.

The data were produced by immunoSEQ multiplex PCR, yet TCRdb's version contains in-frame clones alone and is incomplete. The sample has 100,000 to 110,000 clones; about 90% are singletons. The germline CDR1 and CDR2 sequences are LNHNV and YYDKDF (reference sequence). This CDR3 has 18 residues. The V segment lost 0 bases and the J segment 2 bases; nucleotides outside the gene matches: 7. During the collection period, no donor immune events like infections were recorded. A note on this clone: Its specificity is unknown.

Material: blood. J is TRBJ2-3 and V is TRBV15, with 11 nucleotides matching TRBD2. This sequence was found in a person aged 18 to 70 in good health. CDR3 region: CATSRDPTSGGLTDTQYF. The CDR3 coding sequence is TGTGCCACCAGCAGAGATCCCACTAGCGGGGGCCTCACAGATACGCAGTATTTT.